This T cell receptor beta chain stems from a study of beta chain features in type 1 diabetes. All of the isolated RNA was reverse transcribed, so expressed TCRB transcripts were sequenced. Profiling relied on immunoSEQ multiplex PCR, and the TCRdb table lists in-frame clones only, not all of them. This table holds 150,000 or so clones, 9.2% found once. This CDR3 has 13 residues. Germline assignment: CDR1 SGDLS and CDR2 YYNGEE. V was shortened by 0 bases and J by 3 bases, with 6 bases between the two germline ends. This clonotype was obtained from a man aged 18 to 29 in good health. The V gene is TRBV9, the J gene TRBJ1-1; D is possibly TRBD1 (6 bases). Source material: central memory CD4+ T cells from blood. In DNA, the CDR3 is TGTGCCAGCAGCGTAGACAGGGACACTGAAGCTTTCTTT. This gives the protein CASSVDRDTEAFF.